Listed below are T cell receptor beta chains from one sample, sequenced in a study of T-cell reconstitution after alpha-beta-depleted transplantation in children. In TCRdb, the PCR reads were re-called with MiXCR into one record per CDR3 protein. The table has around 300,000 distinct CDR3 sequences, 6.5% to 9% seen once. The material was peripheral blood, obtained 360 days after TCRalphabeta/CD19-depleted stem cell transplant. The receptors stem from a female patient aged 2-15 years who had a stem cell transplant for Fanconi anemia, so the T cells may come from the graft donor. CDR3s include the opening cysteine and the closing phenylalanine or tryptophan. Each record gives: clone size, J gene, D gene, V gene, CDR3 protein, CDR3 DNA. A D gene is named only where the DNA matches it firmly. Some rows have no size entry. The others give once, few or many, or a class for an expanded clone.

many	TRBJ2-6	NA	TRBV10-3	CAISESSGANVLTF	TGTGCCATCAGTGAGTCATCCGGGGCCAACGTCCTGACTTTC
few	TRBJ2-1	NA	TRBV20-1	CSASQAVDYNEQFF	TGCAGTGCTAGCCAGGCCGTCGACTACAATGAGCAGTTCTTC
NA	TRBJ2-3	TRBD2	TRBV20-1	CSARDLGGVGDTQYF	TGCAGTGCTAGAGATCTGGGGGGGGTGGGAGATACGCAGTATTTT
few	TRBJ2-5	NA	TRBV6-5	CASSYGAYSQETQYF	TGTGCCAGCAGTTATGGGGCGTACAGCCAAGAGACCCAGTACTTC
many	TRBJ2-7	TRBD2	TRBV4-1	CASSPGLAYSYEQYF	TGCGCCAGCAGCCCCGGACTAGCCTACTCCTACGAGCAGTACTTC
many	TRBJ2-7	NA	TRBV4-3	CASSQDVAGPKEQYF	TGCGCCAGCAGCCAAGATGTGGCGGGGCCTAAGGAGCAGTACTTC
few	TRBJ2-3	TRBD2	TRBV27	CASSLGVLAGGGDTQYF	TGTGCCAGCAGTTTAGGTGTCCTAGCGGGAGGAGGAGATACGCAGTATTTT
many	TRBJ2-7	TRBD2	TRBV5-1	CASSLTGLAYEQYF	TGCGCCAGCAGCTTGACGGGACTAGCCTACGAGCAGTACTTC
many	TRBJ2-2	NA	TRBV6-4	CASAAEVTGELFF	TGTGCCAGCGCGGCAGAAGTTACCGGGGAGCTGTTTTTT
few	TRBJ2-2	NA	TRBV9	CASSVVGTGELFF	TGTGCCAGCAGCGTAGTGGGTACCGGGGAGCTGTTTTTT
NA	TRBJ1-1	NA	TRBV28	CASWSNTEAFF	TGTGCCAGCTGGAGTAACACTGAAGCTTTCTTT
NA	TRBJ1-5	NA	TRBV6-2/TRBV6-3	CASSYVEEGDQPQHF	TGTGCCAGCAGTTATGTAGAGGAGGGAGATCAGCCCCAGCATTTT
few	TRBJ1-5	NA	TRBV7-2	CASSPEGVANQPQHF	TGTGCCAGCAGTCCAGAGGGGGTAGCAAATCAGCCCCAGCATTTT
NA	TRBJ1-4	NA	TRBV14	CASSQGFRGEKLFF	TGTGCCAGCAGCCAAGGATTTAGGGGAGAAAAACTGTTTTTT
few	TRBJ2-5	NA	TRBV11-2	CASSLVLQGGYQETQYF	TGTGCCAGCAGCTTAGTACTTCAGGGGGGGTACCAAGAGACCCAGTACTTC
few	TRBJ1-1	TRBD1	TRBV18	CASSQGQGRLYTEAFF	TGTGCCAGCTCACAAGGACAGGGTAGATTGTACACTGAAGCTTTCTTT
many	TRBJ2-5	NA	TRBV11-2	CASSTGETQYF	TGTGCCAGCAGCACTGGAGAGACCCAGTACTTC
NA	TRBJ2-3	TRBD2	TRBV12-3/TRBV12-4	CASSLSGLVGGGTDTQYF	TGTGCCAGCAGTTTATCGGGTTTGGTGGGGGGGGGGACAGATACGCAGTATTTT
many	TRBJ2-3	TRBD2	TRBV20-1	CSAGRLAGGYTDTQYF	TGCAGTGCTGGCCGACTAGCGGGGGGGTACACAGATACGCAGTATTTT
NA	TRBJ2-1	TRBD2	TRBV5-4	CASSLVSGRVAGKLGGMNNEQFF	TGTGCCAGCAGCTTGGTGTCTGGACGGGTAGCGGGGAAGCTAGGGGGGATGAACAATGAGCAGTTCTTC
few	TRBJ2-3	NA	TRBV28	CAKPTGTDTQYF	TGTGCCAAGCCGACAGGCACAGATACGCAGTATTTT
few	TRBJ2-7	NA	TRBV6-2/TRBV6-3	CASSGYQVSYEQYF	TGTGCCAGCAGTGGCTATCAGGTATCCTACGAGCAGTACTTC
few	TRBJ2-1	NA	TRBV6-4	CASIGLQGAVDSSGAKPDNEQFF	TGTGCCAGCATCGGTCTACAGGGGGCAGTAGATTCTAGCGGGGCCAAGCCTGACAATGAGCAGTTCTTC
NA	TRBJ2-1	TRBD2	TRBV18	CASSPKTSGGGREQFF	TGTGCCAGCTCACCCAAGACTAGCGGGGGGGGACGGGAGCAGTTCTTC
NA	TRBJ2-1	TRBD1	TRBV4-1	CASSQTETGYNNEQFF	TGCGCCAGCAGCCAGACAGAGACAGGGTATAACAATGAGCAGTTCTTC
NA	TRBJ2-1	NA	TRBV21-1	CASSKRNFSKLPPLPSRF	TGTGCCAGCAGCAAAAGAAATTTTTCTAAATTGCCCCCCTTGCCTTCCCGCTTC
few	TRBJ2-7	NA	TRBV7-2	CASSFGWNEGYEQYF	TGTGCCAGCAGCTTTGGGTGGAATGAGGGCTACGAGCAGTACTTC